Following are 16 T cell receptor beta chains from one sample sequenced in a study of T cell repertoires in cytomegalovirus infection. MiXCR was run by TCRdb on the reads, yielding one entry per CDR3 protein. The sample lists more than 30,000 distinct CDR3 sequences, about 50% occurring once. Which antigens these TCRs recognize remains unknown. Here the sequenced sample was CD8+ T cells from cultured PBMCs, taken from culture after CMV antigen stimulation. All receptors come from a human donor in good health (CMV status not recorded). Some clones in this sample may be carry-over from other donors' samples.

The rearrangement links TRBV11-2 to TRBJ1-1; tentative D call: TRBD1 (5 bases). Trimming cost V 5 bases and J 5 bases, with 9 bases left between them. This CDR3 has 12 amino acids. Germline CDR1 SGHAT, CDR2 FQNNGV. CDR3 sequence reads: CASSPGGTEAFF. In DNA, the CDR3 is TGTGCCAGCAGCCCCGGGGGGACTGAAGCTTTCTTT. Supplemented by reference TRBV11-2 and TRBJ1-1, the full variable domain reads EAGVAQSPRYKIIEKRQSVAFWCNPISGHATLYWYQQILGQGPKLLIQFQNNGVVDDSQLPKDRFSAERLKGVDSTLKIQPAKLEDSAVYLCASSPGGTEAFFGQGTRLTVV.

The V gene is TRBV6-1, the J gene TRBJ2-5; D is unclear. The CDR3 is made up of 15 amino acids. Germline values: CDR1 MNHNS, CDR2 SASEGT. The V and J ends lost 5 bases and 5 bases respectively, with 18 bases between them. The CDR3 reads CASSPSRTPGETQYF. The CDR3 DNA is TGTGCCAGCAGTCCCTCTCGGACCCCTGGGGAGACCCAGTACTTC.

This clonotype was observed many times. In DNA, the CDR3 is TGTGCCAGCAGCTTAGCGCTGTCGGGCCGTTCTGAAGCTTTCTTT. Protein: CASSLALSGRSEAFF. J is TRBJ1-1 and V is TRBV7-9; D is uncertain. The CDR3 spans 15 residues. Trimming removed 0 bases from V and 6 bases from J, with 14 bases in between. The germline gives CDR1 SEHNR, CDR2 FQNEAQ (reference sequence).

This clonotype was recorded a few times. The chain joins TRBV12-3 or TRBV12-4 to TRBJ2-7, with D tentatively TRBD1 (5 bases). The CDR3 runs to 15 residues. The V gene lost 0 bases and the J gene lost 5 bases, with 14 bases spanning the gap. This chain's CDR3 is CASSLARRVPNEQYF. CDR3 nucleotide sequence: TGTGCCAGCAGTTTAGCGCGCAGGGTTCCCAACGAGCAGTACTTC.

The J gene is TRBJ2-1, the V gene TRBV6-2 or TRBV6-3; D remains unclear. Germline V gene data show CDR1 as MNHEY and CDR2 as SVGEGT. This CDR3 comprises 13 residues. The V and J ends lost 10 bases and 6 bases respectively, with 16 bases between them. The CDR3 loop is CATQQIWGNEQFF. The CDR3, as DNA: TGTGCCACTCAACAGATCTGGGGCAATGAGCAGTTCTTC.

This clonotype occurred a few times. The chain's CDR3 is CASSEAGGAFSYEQYF. The CDR3 DNA is TGTGCCAGCAGTGAAGCTGGCGGGGCTTTCTCCTACGAGCAGTACTTC. The chain couples TRBV2 to TRBJ2-7, with a weak D call TRBD2 (6 bases). Germline V gene sequence: CDR1 SNHLY, CDR2 FYNNEI. Trimming pared 0 bases from V and 0 bases from J, leaving 12 bases between. The CDR3 is 16 amino acids.

The CDR3 DNA reads TGCGCCAGCAGCTTTTCCGGGACACATACCTACGAGCAGTACTTC. It yields the protein CASSFSGTHTYEQYF. The chain couples TRBV5-1 to TRBJ2-7; D perhaps matches TRBD1 (6 bases). CDR3 size: 15 residues. Trimming shortened V by 2 bases and J by 2 bases, and 14 bases separated the two germline ends. Per germline, CDR1 SGHRS and CDR2 YFSETQ. Combining the CDR3 with reference TRBV5-1 and TRBJ2-7 gives the whole variable domain KAGVTQTPRYLIKTRGQQVTLSCSPISGHRSVSWYQQTPGQGLQFLFEYFSETQRNKGNFPGRFSGRQFSNSRSEMNVSTLELGDSALYLCASSFSGTHTYEQYFGPGTRLTVT.

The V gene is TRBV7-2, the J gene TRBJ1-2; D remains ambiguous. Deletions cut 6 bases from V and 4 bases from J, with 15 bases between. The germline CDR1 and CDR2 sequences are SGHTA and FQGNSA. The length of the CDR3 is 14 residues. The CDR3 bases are TGTGCCAGCAGAACCCCCGGGGTTGGCTATGGCTACACCTTC. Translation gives CASRTPGVGYGYTF. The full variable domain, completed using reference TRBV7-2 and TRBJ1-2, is GAGVSQSPSNKVTEKGKDVELRCDPISGHTALYWYRQSLGQGLEFLIYFQGNSAPDKSGLPSDRFSAERTGGSVSTLTIQRTQQEDSAVYLCASRTPGVGYGYTFGSGTRLTVV.

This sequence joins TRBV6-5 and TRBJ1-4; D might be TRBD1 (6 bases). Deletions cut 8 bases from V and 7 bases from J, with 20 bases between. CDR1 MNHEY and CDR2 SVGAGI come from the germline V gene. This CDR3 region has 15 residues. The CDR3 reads CASLTRGGAGEKLFF. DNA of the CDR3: TGTGCCAGCTTGACGCGGGGGGGCGCAGGTGAAAAACTGTTTTTT.

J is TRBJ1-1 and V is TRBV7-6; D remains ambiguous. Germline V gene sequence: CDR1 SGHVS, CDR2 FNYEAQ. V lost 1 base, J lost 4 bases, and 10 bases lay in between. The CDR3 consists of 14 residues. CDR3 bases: TGTGCCAGCAGCTTAGGGCCGGTCGGCACTGAAGCTTTCTTT. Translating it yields CASSLGPVGTEAFF.

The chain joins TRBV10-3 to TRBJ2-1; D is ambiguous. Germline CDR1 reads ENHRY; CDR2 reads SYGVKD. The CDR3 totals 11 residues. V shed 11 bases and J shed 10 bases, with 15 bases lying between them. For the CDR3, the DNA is TGTGCCGTCGAAGGTAGAGGCGAGCAGTTCTTC. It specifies CAVEGRGEQFF.

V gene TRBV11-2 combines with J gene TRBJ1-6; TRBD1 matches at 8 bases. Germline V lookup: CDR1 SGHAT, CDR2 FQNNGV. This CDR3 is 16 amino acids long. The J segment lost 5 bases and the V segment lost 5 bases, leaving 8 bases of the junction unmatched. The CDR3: CASSLTDRDDNSPLHF. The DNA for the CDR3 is TGTGCCAGCAGCCTTACGGACAGGGACGATAATTCACCCCTCCACTTT.

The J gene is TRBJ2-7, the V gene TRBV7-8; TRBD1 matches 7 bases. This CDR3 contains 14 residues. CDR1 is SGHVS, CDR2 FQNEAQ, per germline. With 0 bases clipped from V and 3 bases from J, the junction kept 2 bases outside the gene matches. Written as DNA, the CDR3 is TGTGCCAGCAGCTTAGCCTCAGGGGGCTACGAGCAGTACTTC. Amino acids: CASSLASGGYEQYF. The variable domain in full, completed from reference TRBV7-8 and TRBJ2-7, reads GAGVSQSPRYKVAKRGQDVALRCDPISGHVSLFWYQQALGQGPEFLTYFQNEAQLDKSGLPSDRFFAERPEGSVSTLKIQRTQQEDSAVYLCASSLASGGYEQYFGPGTRLTVT.

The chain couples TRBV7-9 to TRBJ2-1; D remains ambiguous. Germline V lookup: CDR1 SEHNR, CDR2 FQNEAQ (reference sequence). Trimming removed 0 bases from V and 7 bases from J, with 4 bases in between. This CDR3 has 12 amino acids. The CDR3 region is CASSLARNEQFF. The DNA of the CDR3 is TGTGCCAGCAGCTTAGCACGGAATGAGCAGTTCTTC.

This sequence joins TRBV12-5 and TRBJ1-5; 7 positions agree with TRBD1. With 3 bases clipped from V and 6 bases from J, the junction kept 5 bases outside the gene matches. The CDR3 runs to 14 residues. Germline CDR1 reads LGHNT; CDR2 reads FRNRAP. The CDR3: CASGLAGGGQPQHF. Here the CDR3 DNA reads TGTGCTAGTGGTTTAGCAGGGGGAGGTCAGCCCCAGCATTTT.

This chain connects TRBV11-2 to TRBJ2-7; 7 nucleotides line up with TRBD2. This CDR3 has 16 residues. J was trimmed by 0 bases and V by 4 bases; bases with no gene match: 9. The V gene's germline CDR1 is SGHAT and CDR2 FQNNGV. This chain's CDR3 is CASSSSHGGSSYEQYF. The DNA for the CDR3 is TGTGCCAGCAGCTCCTCTCACGGGGGGAGCTCCTACGAGCAGTACTTC.